A selection of T cell receptor beta chains follows, all from one sample in a study of blood T cell repertoires in COVID-19. Clones were read by immunoSEQ multiplex PCR, and TCRdb kept only the in-frame ones, dropping some. The table shows under 200,000 clones, with approximately 86% occurring only once. Material: peripheral blood. These TCRs come from a man in his fifties or sixties with acute or convalescent COVID-19. Both conserved end residues are part of each CDR3. The D gene is left open where the match is weak. A clone size is listed for some rows: how often the clone was seen (once, few, many), or a class if it is expanded.

clone_size	j_call	d_call	v_call	cdr3_nt	cdr3_aa
once	TRBJ2-1	TRBD2	TRBV5-1	TGCGCCAGCAGCCCCGGGACTAGCGGGAGCAATGAGCAGTTCTTC	CASSPGTSGSNEQFF
NA	TRBJ2-2	TRBD1	TRBV5-1	TGCGCCAGCAGCTTGACGAGTACCGGACAGGGGAACACCGGGGAGCTGTTTTTT	CASSLTSTGQGNTGELFF
NA	TRBJ2-1	TRBD1	TRBV11-3	TGTGCCAGCAGCTTAACAGGGGAAGGTGAGCAGTTCTTC	CASSLTGEGEQFF
NA	TRBJ1-1	NA	TRBV28	TGTGCCAGCAGTTTATTGTGGCAGAACACTGAAGCTTTCTTT	CASSLLWQNTEAFF
NA	TRBJ2-7	NA	TRBV2	TGTGCCAGCAGCCCTCCCCAGGGCGCGACCAACGAGCAGTACTTC	CASSPPQGATNEQYF
once	TRBJ1-1	NA	TRBV11-2	TGTGCCAGCAGCTACAGGGATTACACTGAAGCTTTCTTT	CASSYRDYTEAFF
few	TRBJ2-3	TRBD1	TRBV10-1	TGCGCCAGCAGAGGACAGGGTGCCGCAGATACGCAGTATTTT	CASRGQGAADTQYF
NA	TRBJ1-3	NA	TRBV30	TGTGCCTGGAGTGGACCCTGGACAGTGGGCACCATATATTTT	CAWSGPWTVGTIYF
NA	TRBJ1-1	TRBD1	TRBV7-9	TGTGCCAGCAGCGTCCAGGACAGGGGGACTGAAGCTTTCTTT	CASSVQDRGTEAFF
NA	TRBJ1-2	TRBD1	TRBV10-3	TGTGCCATCAGTGTACAGGGGGCGCTTGAAGGCTACACCTTC	CAISVQGALEGYTF
NA	TRBJ2-3	NA	TRBV3-1/TRBV3-2	TGTGCCAGCCGATTAGCAGCTGCAGATACGCAGTATTTT	CASRLAAADTQYF
NA	TRBJ2-7	NA	TRBV19	TGTGCCAGTCGGATGGGGGGTTCCTACGAGCAGTACTTC	CASRMGGSYEQYF
few	TRBJ1-3	NA	TRBV28	TGTGCCAGCACCCCGGGAGGGTATGAATCTGGAAACACCATATATTTT	CASTPGGYESGNTIYF
NA	TRBJ2-3	NA	TRBV30	TGTGCCTGGAGTGTTGGGGGGAGTGGGGCAGATACGCAGTATTTT	CAWSVGGSGADTQYF
once	TRBJ1-2	NA	TRBV28	TGTGCCACCCCGACCCTAAAGGGGGTACCTGGCTACACCTTC	CATPTLKGVPGYTF
NA	TRBJ1-2	NA	TRBV27	TGTGCCAGCAGTCTTCAGGGTTCGTATGGCTACACCTTC	CASSLQGSYGYTF
NA	TRBJ2-5	NA	TRBV29-1	TGCAGCGTTGAACAGCAGGCCGAAGAGACCCAGTACTTC	CSVEQQAEETQYF
NA	TRBJ1-1	NA	TRBV6-5	TGTGCCAGCGATCCGGGACAGAACACTGAAGCTTTCTTT	CASDPGQNTEAFF
NA	TRBJ1-5	NA	TRBV19	TGTGCCAGTAGTATACGGGCCAGGGAAGAAAGTCAGCCCCAGCATTTT	CASSIRAREESQPQHF
NA	TRBJ2-1	TRBD2	TRBV4-2	TGTGCCAGCAGCGCCGGACTAGCGGCGAGCAATGAGCAGTTCTTC	CASSAGLAASNEQFF
once	TRBJ2-1	NA	TRBV13	TGTGCCAGCAGCTTCGGGAGTTACAATGAGCAGTTCTTC	CASSFGSYNEQFF
NA	TRBJ2-3	NA	TRBV10-3	TGTGCCTCGGCTGGAGGGCCGGGAGATACGCAGTATTTT	CASAGGPGDTQYF
NA	TRBJ2-5	NA	TRBV7-2	TGTGCCAGCAGCTTAGATTCGGACAGAAGGACGGAGACCCAGTACTTC	CASSLDSDRRTETQYF
NA	TRBJ2-3	NA	TRBV5-1	TGCGCCAGCAGCTTAGGGGCCTCTAGCACAGATACGCAGTATTTT	CASSLGASSTDTQYF
NA	TRBJ2-3	TRBD2	TRBV5-1	TGCGCCAGCAGCTTGGGGACTAGCGGGAACACAGATACGCAGTATTTT	CASSLGTSGNTDTQYF
once	TRBJ1-3	TRBD1	TRBV12-3/TRBV12-4	TGTGCCAGCGACAGGGGAAATGGAAACACCATATATTTT	CASDRGNGNTIYF
NA	TRBJ2-1	NA	TRBV28	TGTGCCAGCAGCCAAAGAAGGAGCGGAGCCTACAATGAGCAGTTCTTC	CASSQRRSGAYNEQFF
NA	TRBJ2-2	TRBD1	TRBV5-1	TGCGCCAGCAGCATCGACAGGGGGTTCACCGGGGAGCTGTTTTTT	CASSIDRGFTGELFF
NA	TRBJ1-5	NA	TRBV6-5	TGTGCCAGCAGTTATAACAGGGACCAGCCCCAGCATTTT	CASSYNRDQPQHF
NA	TRBJ1-2	TRBD1	TRBV28	TGTGCCAGCAGTGTGCGGCAGGGGGCCTTCTATGGCTACACCTTC	CASSVRQGAFYGYTF
NA	TRBJ2-7	TRBD1	TRBV29-1	TGCAGCGTTGTTGGAGGGACAGGGGGCTGGGAGCAGTACTTC	CSVVGGTGGWEQYF
NA	TRBJ1-1	TRBD1	TRBV5-1	TGCGCCAGCAGCTTGCAGCACAGGGGGAACACTGAAGCTTTCTTT	CASSLQHRGNTEAFF
NA	TRBJ2-1	TRBD1	TRBV19	TGTGCCAGTAGAAATCGACAGGGGTCAAACAATGAGCAGTTCTTC	CASRNRQGSNNEQFF
NA	TRBJ1-6	NA	TRBV2	TGTGCCAGCAGTGACCAGGGCCTCTATAATTCACCCCTCCACTTT	CASSDQGLYNSPLHF
few	TRBJ1-6	TRBD1	TRBV2	TGTGCCAGCAGAGGGACAGGGCGACGCCTCCACTTT	CASRGTGRRLHF
NA	TRBJ2-5	NA	TRBV18	TGTGCCAGCTCACCACCGACGCTAGCGCAAGAGACCCAGTACTTC	CASSPPTLAQETQYF
once	TRBJ1-1	NA	TRBV5-4	TGTGCCAGCAGCTTGGGGAGAAGGAACACTGAAGCTTTCTTT	CASSLGRRNTEAFF
NA	TRBJ1-5	NA	TRBV6-5	TGTGCCAGCAGCTTGACAGTAACTCAGCCCCAGCATTTT	CASSLTVTQPQHF
NA	TRBJ2-1	TRBD2	TRBV7-2	TGTGCCAGCAGCTTTTTAGGCGGGAGCTATGAGCAGTTCTTC	CASSFLGGSYEQFF
once	TRBJ1-3	TRBD1	TRBV18	TGTGCCAGCTCACCGGGACAGGAAAACACCATATATTTT	CASSPGQENTIYF